Listed below are T cell receptor beta chains from one sample, sequenced in a study of Ad26.COV2.S vaccination and SARS-CoV-2 variants. The repertoire was sequenced with immunoSEQ multiplex PCR; TCRdb's copy has only in-frame clones and lacks some. Of 350,000 to 400,000 clones listed, around 85% are singletons. The sequencing here drew on peripheral blood, taken in a trial of Ad26.COV2.S vaccine versus placebo. The receptors originated from a person aged 18 to 59 who received the Ad26.COV2.S COVID-19 vaccine or a placebo. Each CDR3 is given with its conserved first and last residue. D genes are given only for firm matches. Not all rows give a size; the values are once, few, many and, for expanded clones, a class.

>TRBD1|.|TRBJ2-1|TRBV27
CASSWTGVTGEQFF
TGTGCCAGCAGCTGGACAGGCGTAACAGGGGAGCAGTTCTTC
>TRBD1|.|TRBJ2-1|TRBV6-5
CATETGGPYNEQFF
TGTGCCACCGAGACAGGGGGCCCATACAATGAGCAGTTCTTC
>.|once|TRBJ2-5|TRBV5-1
CASSVGRGLQETQYF
TGCGCCAGCAGCGTGGGCCGGGGCCTCCAAGAGACCCAGTACTTC
>.|.|TRBJ2-1|TRBV5-8
CASSLGQGRDEQFF
TGTGCCAGCAGCTTGGGGCAGGGGAGGGATGAGCAGTTCTTC
>TRBD1|once|TRBJ1-6|TRBV6-4
CASSEDRDSPLHF
TGTGCCAGCAGTGAGGACAGGGACTCACCCCTCCACTTT
>.|.|TRBJ1-5|TRBV19
CASSIRGPPNQPQHF
TGTGCCAGTAGTATCAGGGGTCCCCCCAATCAGCCCCAGCATTTT
>TRBD1|.|TRBJ1-1|TRBV6-5
CASSSWTGGTEAFF
TGTGCCAGCAGTTCCTGGACAGGGGGCACTGAAGCTTTCTTT
>.|once|TRBJ2-1|TRBV12-3/TRBV12-4
CASSFFENEQFF
TGTGCCAGCAGTTTTTTTGAGAATGAGCAGTTCTTC
>.|.|TRBJ1-2|TRBV2
CASKTGRNYGYTF
TGTGCCAGTAAAACCGGCAGGAACTATGGCTACACCTTC
>TRBD1|.|TRBJ2-1|TRBV6-2/TRBV6-3
CASSYRQGADGDEQFF
TGTGCCAGCAGTTACCGACAGGGGGCCGATGGCGATGAGCAGTTCTTC
>.|.|TRBJ2-1|TRBV4-3
CASSQERGLYNEQFF
TGCGCCAGCAGCCAAGAGAGGGGACTCTACAATGAGCAGTTCTTC
>TRBD1|.|TRBJ2-7|TRBV18
CASSQWDRGYEQYF
TGTGCCAGCTCCCAGTGGGACAGGGGCTACGAGCAGTACTTC
>.|.|TRBJ2-3|TRBV7-9
CASSLFSARGPPTDTQYF
TGTGCCAGCAGCTTATTTTCGGCGCGGGGGCCTCCCACAGATACGCAGTATTTT
>TRBD1|.|TRBJ2-2|TRBV5-1
CASSLGQGATGELFF
TGCGCCAGCAGCTTGGGGCAGGGGGCAACCGGGGAGCTGTTTTTT
>TRBD1|.|TRBJ2-1|TRBV11-2
CASSQPGTGSHEQFF
TGTGCCAGCAGCCAACCGGGGACAGGGTCTCATGAGCAGTTCTTC
>.|.|TRBJ2-1|TRBV2
CASRETVQQFF
TGTGCCAGCCGCGAGACAGTCCAGCAGTTCTTC
>.|once|TRBJ2-1|TRBV4-1
CASSQDGYEQFF
TGCGCCAGCAGCCAAGATGGGTATGAGCAGTTCTTC
>.|.|TRBJ1-6|TRBV18
CASSPSGALANSPLHF
TGTGCCAGCTCACCATCAGGGGCCCTAGCTAATTCACCCCTCCACTTT
>.|.|TRBJ2-2|TRBV11-2
CASSFNTAGETGELFF
TGTGCCAGCAGCTTCAACACCGCTGGGGAAACCGGGGAGCTGTTTTTT
>TRBD1|.|TRBJ1-5|TRBV6-5
CASSPTGVNQPQHF
TGTGCCAGCAGTCCGACAGGGGTCAATCAGCCCCAGCATTTT
>.|few|TRBJ1-5|TRBV5-1
CASSLDPAPDQPQHF
TGCGCCAGCAGCTTGGACCCCGCGCCGGATCAGCCCCAGCATTTT
>.|once|TRBJ2-7|TRBV20-1
CSASTPLTSKANEQYF
TGCAGTGCTAGTACCCCCCTCACTAGCAAGGCCAACGAGCAGTACTTC
>TRBD1|.|TRBJ1-2|TRBV5-4
CASSTQTGQGNYGYTF
TGTGCCAGCAGCACACAAACGGGACAGGGGAACTATGGCTACACCTTC